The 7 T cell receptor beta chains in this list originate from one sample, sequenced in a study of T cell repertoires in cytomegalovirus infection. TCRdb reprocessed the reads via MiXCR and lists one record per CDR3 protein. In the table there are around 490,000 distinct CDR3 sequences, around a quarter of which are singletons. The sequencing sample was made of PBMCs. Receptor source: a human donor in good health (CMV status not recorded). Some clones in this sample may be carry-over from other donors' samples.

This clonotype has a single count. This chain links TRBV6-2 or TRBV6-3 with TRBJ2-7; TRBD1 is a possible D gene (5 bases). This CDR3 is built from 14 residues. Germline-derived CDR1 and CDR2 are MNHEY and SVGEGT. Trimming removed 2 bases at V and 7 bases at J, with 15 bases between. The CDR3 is CASSYGRVPREQYV. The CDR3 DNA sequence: TGTGCCAGCAGTTACGGCAGGGTCCCTCGGGAGCAGTACGTC.

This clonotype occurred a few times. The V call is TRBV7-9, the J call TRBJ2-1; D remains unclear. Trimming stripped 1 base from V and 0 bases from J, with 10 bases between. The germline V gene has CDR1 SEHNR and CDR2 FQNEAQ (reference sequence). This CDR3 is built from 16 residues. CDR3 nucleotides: TGTGCCAGCAGCTTAGGGCACAGAGTCTCCTACAATGAGCAGTTCTTC. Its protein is CASSLGHRVSYNEQFF.

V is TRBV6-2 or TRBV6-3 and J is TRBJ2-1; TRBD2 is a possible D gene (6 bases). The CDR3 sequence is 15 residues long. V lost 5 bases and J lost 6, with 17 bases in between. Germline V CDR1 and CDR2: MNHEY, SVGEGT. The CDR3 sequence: CASSAHGRESNEQFF. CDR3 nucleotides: TGTGCCAGCAGTGCCCATGGACGGGAGAGCAATGAGCAGTTCTTC.

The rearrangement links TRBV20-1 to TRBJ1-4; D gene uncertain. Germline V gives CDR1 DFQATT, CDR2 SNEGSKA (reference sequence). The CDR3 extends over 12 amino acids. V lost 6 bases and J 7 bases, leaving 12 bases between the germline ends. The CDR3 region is CSADAGREKLFF. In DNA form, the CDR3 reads TGCAGTGCCGACGCCGGCCGTGAAAAACTGTTTTTT.

The CDR3 sequence is CASEVGGEAEAFF. The CDR3 DNA is TGTGCCAGTGAAGTGGGGGGGGAAGCTGAAGCTTTCTTT. The chain joins TRBV19 to TRBJ1-1, with TRBD1 as a possible D gene (5 bases). This CDR3 has 13 residues. The germline gives CDR1 LNHDA, CDR2 SQIVND (reference sequence). V lost 8 bases to trimming and J lost 6 bases, with 16 bases between them.

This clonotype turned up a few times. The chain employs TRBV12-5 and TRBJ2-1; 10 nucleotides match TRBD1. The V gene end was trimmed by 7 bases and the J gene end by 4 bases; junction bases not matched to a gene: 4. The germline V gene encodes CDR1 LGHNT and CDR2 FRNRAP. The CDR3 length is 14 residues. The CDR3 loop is CASVPGQGYNEQFF. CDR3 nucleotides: TGTGCTAGTGTGCCGGGACAGGGGTACAATGAGCAGTTCTTC.

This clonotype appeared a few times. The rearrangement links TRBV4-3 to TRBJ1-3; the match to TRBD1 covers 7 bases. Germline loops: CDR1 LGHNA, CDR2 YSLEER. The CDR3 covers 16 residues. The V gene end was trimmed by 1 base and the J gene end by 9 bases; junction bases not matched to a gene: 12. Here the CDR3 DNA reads TGCGCCAGCAGCCAAGTCGCGGGACAGTTGAGGAGCACCATATATTTT. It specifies CASSQVAGQLRSTIYF.